The present T cell receptor beta chain was sequenced within a study of beta chain features in type 1 diabetes. Study-wide results and caveats: Cells with high TCR expression could be over-represented when cDNA is sequenced. The naive, central memory and Treg TCRB repertoires looked more alike in patients than they did in healthy donors. The study found fewer insertions and more deletions at VDJ junctions in type 1 diabetes patients. There was a moderate but significant shortening of TCRB CDR3s in all four CD4+ subsets of Type 1 diabetes patients.

Since all of the isolated RNA was reverse transcribed, expressed TCRB transcripts were what got sequenced. Method: immunoSEQ multiplex PCR; TCRdb's copy keeps in-frame clones and lacks some. Seen here are about 650,000 clones, approximately 13% observed once, and the top ten hold 0.095% to 0.15%. A sort by CD45RO/CCR7/CD25/CD127/CD95/CD27 yielded CD4+ naive, central memory, regulatory and stem cell-like memory cells. Trimming stripped 5 bases from V and 7 bases from J, with 18 bases between. This CDR3 has 15 residues. Germline V gene sequence: CDR1 SGHTA, CDR2 FQGTGA. A word on this clone: Antigen unknown.

Sequencing used naive CD4+ T cells from blood. The source is a man younger than 45 with type 1 diabetes. The chain couples TRBV7-3 to TRBJ2-1; D remains unclear. CDR3 DNA: TGTGCCAGCAGCCCCAGTTGGACCCCGGCGAATGAGCAGTTCTTC. Encoded protein: CASSPSWTPANEQFF. The full variable domain, rest sourced from reference TRBV7-3 and TRBJ2-1, is GAGVSQTPSNKVTEKGKYVELRCDPISGHTALYWYRQSLGQGPEFLIYFQGTGAADDSGLPNDRFFAVRPEGSVSTLKIQRTERGDSAVYLCASSPSWTPANEQFFGPGTRLTVL.